Listed below are T cell receptor beta chains from one sample, sequenced in a study of CD8 T cells in ankylosing spondylitis. Each CDR3 protein gets one entry after TCRdb re-called the 5' RACE reads with MiXCR. The sample lists 100,000 to 150,000 distinct CDR3 sequences; over 10% were seen once. Sequencing used blood, either unsorted or a sorted T cell fraction (not recorded which). These receptors all come from a female donor with ankylosing spondylitis or in good health (not recorded which). Each CDR3 is given without its conserved first and last residue. The D gene is left open where the match is weak.

j_call v_call cdr3_length d_call cdr3_aa
TRBJ2-1 TRBV7-9 11 - ATSSAVSDEQF
TRBJ2-1 TRBV14 14 - ASLPGPRTGYNEQF
TRBJ1-3 TRBV19 13 - ASSQTVFSGNTIY
TRBJ1-3 TRBV10-1 13 - ASSEGGSTGNTIY
TRBJ1-2 TRBV7-2 11 - ASSSGSNYGYT
TRBJ2-6 TRBV12-3/TRBV12-4 13 - ASSPRGSGANVLT
TRBJ2-2 TRBV5-1 14 TRBD2 ASSLAGGSSTGELF
TRBJ2-5 TRBV20-1 12 TRBD2 SASPRTSEETQY
TRBJ2-4 TRBV5-6 12 - ASSLELGGNIQY
TRBJ1-5 TRBV28 13 TRBD1 ASSPTTGAVQPQH
TRBJ1-2 TRBV7-9 10 TRBD1 AIQGASYGYT
TRBJ2-5 TRBV5-1 12 - ASSLYMDQETQY
TRBJ2-7 TRBV7-2 13 TRBD1 ASSFSIQGNYEQY
TRBJ1-4 TRBV20-1 12 TRBD1 SGTGGATNEKLF
TRBJ1-2 TRBV5-1 9 - ASSHRYGYT
TRBJ2-7 TRBV7-2 13 - ASSPGPPYSYEQY
TRBJ2-1 TRBV12-3/TRBV12-4 13 TRBD2 ASSFPSGKYNEQF
TRBJ2-5 TRBV10-3 17 - AISESVGRARDYQETQY
TRBJ2-2 TRBV11-2 12 - ASSFRGLTGELF
TRBJ1-1 TRBV12-3/TRBV12-4 13 TRBD1 ASSFGGTGVPEAF
TRBJ2-2 TRBV29-1 10 TRBD1 SVIGGFGELF
TRBJ2-1 TRBV7-6 12 - ASSRPGSYNEQF